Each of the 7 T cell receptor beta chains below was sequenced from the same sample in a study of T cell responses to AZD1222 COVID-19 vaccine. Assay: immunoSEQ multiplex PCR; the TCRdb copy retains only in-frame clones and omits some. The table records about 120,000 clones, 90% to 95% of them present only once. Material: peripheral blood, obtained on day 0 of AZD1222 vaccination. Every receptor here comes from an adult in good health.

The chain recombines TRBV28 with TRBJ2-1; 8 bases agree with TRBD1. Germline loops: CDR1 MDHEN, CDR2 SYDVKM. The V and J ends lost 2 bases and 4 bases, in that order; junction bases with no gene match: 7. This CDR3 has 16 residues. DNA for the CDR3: TGTGCCAGCAGTTTACTTCCCGACAGGGGTTACAATGAGCAGTTCTTC. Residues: CASSLLPDRGYNEQFF.

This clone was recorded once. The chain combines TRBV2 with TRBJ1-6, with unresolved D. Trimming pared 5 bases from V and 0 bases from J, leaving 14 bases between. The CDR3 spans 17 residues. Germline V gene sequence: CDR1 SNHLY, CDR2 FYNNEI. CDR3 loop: CASSFLDATSYNSPLHF. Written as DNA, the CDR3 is TGTGCCAGCAGTTTTTTGGACGCGACCTCCTATAATTCACCCCTCCACTTT.

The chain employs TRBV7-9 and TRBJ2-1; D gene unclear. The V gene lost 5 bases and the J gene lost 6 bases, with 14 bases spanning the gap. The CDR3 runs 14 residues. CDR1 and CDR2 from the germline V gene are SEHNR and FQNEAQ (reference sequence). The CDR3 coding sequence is TGTGCCAGCAGCGTAACGGCTTTACCCAATGAGCAGTTCTTC. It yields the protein CASSVTALPNEQFF.

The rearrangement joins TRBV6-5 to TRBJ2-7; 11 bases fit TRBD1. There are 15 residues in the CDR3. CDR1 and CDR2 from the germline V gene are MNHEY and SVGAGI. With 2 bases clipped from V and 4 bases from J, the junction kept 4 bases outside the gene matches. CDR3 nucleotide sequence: TGTGCCAGCAGTTACATTGGGACAGGGGGTTACGAGCAGTACTTC. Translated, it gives CASSYIGTGGYEQYF.

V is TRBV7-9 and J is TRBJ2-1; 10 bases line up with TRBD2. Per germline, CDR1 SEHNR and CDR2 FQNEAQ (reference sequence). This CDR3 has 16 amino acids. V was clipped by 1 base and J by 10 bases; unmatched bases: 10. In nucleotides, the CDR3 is TGTGCCAGCAGCTTAGTTCTCCTAGCGGGAGCAGAAGAGCAGTTCTTC. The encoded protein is CASSLVLLAGAEEQFF.

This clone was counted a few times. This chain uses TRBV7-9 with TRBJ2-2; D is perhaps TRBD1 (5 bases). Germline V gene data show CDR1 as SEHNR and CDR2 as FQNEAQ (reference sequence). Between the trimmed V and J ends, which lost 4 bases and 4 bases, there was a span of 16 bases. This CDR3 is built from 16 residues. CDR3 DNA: TGTGCCAGCAGCTCTTCTCATCGTGGGGCCACCGGGGAGCTGTTTTTT. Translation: CASSSSHRGATGELFF.

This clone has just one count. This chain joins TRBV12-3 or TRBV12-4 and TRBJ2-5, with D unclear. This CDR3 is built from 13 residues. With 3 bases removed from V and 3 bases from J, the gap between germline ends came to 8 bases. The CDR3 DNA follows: TGTGCCAGCAGTTTGGCTAGTGAAGAGACCCAGTACTTC. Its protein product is CASSLASEETQYF.